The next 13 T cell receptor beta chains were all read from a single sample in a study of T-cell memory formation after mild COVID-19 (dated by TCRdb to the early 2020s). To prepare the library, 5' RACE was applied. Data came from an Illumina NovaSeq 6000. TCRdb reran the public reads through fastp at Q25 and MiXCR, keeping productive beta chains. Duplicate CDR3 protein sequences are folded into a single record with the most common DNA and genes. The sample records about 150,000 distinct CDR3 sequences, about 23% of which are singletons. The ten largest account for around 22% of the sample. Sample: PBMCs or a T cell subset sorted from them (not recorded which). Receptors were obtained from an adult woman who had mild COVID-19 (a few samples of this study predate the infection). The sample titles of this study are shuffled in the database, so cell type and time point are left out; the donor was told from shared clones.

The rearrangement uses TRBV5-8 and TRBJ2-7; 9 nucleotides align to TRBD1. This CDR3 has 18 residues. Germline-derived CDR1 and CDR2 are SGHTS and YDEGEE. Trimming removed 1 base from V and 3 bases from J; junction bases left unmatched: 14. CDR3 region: CASSLRLRYGTGFYEQYF. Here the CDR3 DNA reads TGTGCCAGCAGCTTGAGGCTTCGATACGGGACAGGGTTCTACGAGCAGTACTTC. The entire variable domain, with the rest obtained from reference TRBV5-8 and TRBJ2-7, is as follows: EAGVTQSPTHLIKTRGQQATLRCSPISGHTSVYWYQQALGLGLQFLLWYDEGEERNRGNFPPRFSGRQFPNYSSELNVNALELEDSALYLCASSLRLRYGTGFYEQYFGPGTRLTVT.

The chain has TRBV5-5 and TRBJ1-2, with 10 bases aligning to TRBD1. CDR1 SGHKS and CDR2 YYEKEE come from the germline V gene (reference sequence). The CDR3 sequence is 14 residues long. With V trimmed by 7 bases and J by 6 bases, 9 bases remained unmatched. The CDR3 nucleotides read TGTGCCAGCTCCTTGGGGACAGGGGCAGATGGCTACACCTTC. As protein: CASSLGTGADGYTF.

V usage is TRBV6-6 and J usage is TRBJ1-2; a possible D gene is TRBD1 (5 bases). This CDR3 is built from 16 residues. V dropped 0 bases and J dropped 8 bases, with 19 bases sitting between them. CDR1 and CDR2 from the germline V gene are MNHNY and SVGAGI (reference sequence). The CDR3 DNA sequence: TGTGCCAGCAGTTACTCGTCAGGGCCCGATGGAAGGGGCTACACCTTC. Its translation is CASSYSSGPDGRGYTF.

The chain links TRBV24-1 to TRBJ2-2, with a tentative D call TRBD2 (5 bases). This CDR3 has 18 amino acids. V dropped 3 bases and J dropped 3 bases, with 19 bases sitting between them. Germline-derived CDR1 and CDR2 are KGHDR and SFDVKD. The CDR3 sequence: CATSDPRVGSEHTGELFF. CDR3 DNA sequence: TGTGCCACCAGTGATCCCCGCGTTGGTAGCGAGCACACCGGGGAGCTGTTTTTT.

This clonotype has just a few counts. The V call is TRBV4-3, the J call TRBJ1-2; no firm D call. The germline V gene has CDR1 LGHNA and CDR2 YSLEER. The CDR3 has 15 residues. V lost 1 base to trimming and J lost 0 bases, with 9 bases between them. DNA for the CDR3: TGCGCCAGCAGCCAAGGTTCATCCTCTAACTATGGCTACACCTTC. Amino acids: CASSQGSSSNYGYTF.

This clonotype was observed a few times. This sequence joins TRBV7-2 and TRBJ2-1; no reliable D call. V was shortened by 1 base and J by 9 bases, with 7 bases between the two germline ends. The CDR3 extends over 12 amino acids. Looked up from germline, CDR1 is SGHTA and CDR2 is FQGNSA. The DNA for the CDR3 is TGTGCCAGCAGCTTAGGCTCCGCTGAGCAGTTCTTC. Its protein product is CASSLGSAEQFF.

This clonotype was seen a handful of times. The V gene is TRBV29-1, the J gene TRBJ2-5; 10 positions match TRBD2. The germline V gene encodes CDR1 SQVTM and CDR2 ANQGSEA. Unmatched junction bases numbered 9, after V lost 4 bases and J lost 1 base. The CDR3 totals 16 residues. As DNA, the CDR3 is TGCAGCGTTGGGGGCCCGGCTAGCGGGGGCCAAGAGACCCAGTACTTC. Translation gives CSVGGPASGGQETQYF.

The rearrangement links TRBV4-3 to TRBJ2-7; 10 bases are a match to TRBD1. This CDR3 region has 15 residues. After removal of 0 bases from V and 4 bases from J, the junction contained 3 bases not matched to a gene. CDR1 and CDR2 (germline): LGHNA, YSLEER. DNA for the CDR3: TGCGCCAGCAGCCAAGACAGGACAGGGGGTTACGAGCAGTACTTC. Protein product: CASSQDRTGGYEQYF.

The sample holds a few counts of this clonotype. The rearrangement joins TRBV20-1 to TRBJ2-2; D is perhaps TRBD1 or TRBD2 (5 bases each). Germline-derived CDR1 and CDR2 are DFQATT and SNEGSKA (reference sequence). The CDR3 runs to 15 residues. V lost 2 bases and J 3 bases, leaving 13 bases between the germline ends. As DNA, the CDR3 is TGCAGTGCTAGAAGGGGAAGAGGGGACACCGGGGAGCTGTTTTTT. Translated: CSARRGRGDTGELFF.

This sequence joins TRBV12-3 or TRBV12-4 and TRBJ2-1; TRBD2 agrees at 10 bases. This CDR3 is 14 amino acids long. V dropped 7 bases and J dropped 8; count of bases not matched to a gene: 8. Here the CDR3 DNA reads TGTGCCAGCAAGCGGGAGGGCCCAGGCGATGAGCAGTTCTTC. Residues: CASKREGPGDEQFF.

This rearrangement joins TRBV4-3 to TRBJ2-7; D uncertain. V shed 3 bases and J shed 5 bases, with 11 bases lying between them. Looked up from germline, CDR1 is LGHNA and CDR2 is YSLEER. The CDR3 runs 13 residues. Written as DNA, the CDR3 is TGCGCCAGCAGCCAGACCCCAGAGGACGAGCAGTACTTC. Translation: CASSQTPEDEQYF.

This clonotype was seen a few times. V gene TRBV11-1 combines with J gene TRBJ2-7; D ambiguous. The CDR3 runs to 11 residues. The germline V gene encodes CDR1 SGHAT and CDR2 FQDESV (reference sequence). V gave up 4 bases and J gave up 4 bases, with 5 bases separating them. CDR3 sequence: CASSSHYEQYF. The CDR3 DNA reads TGTGCCAGCAGCTCCCATTACGAGCAGTACTTC.

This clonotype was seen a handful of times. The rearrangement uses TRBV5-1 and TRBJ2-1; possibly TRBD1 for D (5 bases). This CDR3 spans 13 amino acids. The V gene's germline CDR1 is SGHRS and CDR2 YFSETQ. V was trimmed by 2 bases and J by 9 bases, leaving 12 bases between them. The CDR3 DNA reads TGCGCCAGCAGCTTAAGTGGGGCCGGTGAGCAGTTCTTC. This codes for CASSLSGAGEQFF.